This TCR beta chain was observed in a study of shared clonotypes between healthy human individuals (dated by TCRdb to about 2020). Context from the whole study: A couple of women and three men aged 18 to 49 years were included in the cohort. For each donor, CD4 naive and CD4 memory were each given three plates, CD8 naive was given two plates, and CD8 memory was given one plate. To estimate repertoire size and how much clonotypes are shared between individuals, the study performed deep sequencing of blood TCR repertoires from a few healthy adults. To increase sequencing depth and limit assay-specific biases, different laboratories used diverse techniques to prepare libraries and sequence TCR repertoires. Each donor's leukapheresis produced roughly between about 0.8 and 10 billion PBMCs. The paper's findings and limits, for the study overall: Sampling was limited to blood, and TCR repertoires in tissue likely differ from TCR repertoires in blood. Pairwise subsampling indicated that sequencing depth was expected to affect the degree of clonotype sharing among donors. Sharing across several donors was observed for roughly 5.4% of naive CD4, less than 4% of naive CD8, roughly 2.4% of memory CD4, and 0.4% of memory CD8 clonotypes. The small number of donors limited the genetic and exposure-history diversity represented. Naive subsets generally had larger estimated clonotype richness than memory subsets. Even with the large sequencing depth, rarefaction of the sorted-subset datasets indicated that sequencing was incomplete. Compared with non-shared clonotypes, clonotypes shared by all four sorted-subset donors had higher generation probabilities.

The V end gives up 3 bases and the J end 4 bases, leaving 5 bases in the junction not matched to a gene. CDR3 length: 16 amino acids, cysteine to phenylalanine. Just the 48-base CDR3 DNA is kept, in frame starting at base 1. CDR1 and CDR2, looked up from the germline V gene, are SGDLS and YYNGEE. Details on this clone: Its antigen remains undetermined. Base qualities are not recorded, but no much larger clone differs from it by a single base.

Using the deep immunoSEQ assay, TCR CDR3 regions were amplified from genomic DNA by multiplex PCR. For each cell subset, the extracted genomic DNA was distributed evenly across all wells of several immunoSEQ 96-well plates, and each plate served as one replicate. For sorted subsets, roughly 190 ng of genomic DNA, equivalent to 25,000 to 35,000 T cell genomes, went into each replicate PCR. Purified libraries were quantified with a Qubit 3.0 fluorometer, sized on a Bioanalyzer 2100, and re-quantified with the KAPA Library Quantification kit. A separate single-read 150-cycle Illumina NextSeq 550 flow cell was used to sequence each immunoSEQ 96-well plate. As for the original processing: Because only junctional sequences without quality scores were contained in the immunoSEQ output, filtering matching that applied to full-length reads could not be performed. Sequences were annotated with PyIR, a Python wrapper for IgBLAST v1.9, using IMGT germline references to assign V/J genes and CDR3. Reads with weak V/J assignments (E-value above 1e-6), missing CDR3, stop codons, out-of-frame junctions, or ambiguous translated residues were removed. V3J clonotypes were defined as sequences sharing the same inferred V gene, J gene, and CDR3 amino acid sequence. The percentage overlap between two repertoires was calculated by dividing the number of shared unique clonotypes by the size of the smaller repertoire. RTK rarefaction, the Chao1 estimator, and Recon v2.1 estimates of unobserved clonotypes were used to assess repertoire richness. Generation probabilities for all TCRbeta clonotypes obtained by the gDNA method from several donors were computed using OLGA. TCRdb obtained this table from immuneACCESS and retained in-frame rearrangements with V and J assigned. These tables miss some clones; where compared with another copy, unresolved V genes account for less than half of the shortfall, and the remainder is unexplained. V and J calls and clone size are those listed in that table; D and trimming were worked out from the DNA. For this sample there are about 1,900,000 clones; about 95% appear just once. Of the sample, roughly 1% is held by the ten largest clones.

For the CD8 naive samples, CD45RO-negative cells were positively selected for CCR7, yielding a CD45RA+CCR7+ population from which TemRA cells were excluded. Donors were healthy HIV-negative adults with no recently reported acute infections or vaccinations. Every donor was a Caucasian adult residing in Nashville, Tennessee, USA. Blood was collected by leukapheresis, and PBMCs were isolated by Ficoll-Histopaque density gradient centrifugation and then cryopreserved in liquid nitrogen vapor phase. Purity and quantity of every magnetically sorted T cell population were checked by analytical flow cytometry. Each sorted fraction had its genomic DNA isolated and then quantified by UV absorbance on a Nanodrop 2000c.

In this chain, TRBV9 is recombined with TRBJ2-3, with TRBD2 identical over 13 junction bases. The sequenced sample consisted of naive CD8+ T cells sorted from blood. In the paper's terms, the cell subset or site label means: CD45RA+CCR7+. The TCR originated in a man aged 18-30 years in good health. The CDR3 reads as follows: CASSGLAGGVADTQYF. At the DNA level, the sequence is TGTGCCAGCAGCGGACTAGCGGGGGGAGTGGCAGATACGCAGTATTTT.